What follows is one T cell receptor beta chain and its context. The protocol was immunoSEQ multiplex PCR, while the TCRdb copy is restricted to in-frame clones and leaves out a portion. The sample contains a few hundred thousand clones, around 86% of which appear only once. These data come from a study of blood T cell repertoires in COVID-19. Across the study: Samples taken during acute and convalescent COVID-19 were collected in the United States, Italy and Spain. T cells, B-cell-depleted T cells, or PBMCs supplied cDNA or gDNA.

Cohorts were assigned according to the clinical history that participants reported. Symptom resolution, clearance, or two negative PCRs marked donors in Cohort 3 as recovered. The sequence came from a woman aged 45-65 years who had recovered from COVID-19. The specimen was PBMCs or T cells enriched from blood (not recorded which).

The CDR3 spells CATSPLDRGLNTEAFF. The CDR3 DNA is TGTGCCACCAGCCCCCTCGACAGGGGGCTGAACACTGAAGCTTTCTTT. This rearrangement joins TRBV15 to TRBJ1-1, with 10 bases identical to TRBD1. The CDR3 sequence is 16 residues long. V was pared by 5 bases and J by 0 bases, with 6 bases of the junction left unmatched. Germline CDR1 is LNHNV and CDR2 is YYDKDF (reference sequence).